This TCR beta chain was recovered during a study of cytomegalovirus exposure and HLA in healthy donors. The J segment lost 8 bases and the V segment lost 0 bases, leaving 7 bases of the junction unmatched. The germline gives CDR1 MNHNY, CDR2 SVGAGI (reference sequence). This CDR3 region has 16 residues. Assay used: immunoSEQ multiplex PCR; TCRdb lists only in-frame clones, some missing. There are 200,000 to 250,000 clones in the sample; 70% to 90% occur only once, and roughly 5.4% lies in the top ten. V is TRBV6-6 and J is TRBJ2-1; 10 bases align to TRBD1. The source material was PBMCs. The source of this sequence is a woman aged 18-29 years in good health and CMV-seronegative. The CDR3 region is CASSYSTGGAFYEQFF. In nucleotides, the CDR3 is TGTGCCAGCAGTTACTCGACAGGGGGCGCATTTTATGAGCAGTTCTTC.